This TCR beta chain stems from a study of T cell responses to AZD1222 COVID-19 vaccine. Study details: Investigators merged groups given second doses at roughly 4 or roughly 12 weeks.

The protocol was immunoSEQ multiplex PCR, while the TCRdb copy is restricted to in-frame clones and leaves out a portion. The sample has around 81,000 clones; about 82% are singletons. The study's findings and limits: Repertoires were obtained solely post-peak T cell response. White British people made up most donors, females outnumbered males, and clonal diversity was possibly underestimated.

The CDR3 length is 15 residues. Per germline, CDR1 SGHAT and CDR2 FQNNGV. Trimming shortened V by 1 base and J by 0 bases, and 9 bases separated the two germline ends. Concerning this clone itself: Its antigen is currently unknown.

The sequenced sample was peripheral blood, obtained on day 0 of AZD1222 vaccination. J is TRBJ1-1 and V is TRBV11-2; D remains ambiguous. The TCR originated in an adult in good health. CDR3 residues: CASSLVGYMNTEAFF. CDR3 bases: TGTGCCAGCAGCTTAGTGGGGTATATGAACACTGAAGCTTTCTTT. The full variable domain, its missing parts supplied by reference TRBV11-2 and TRBJ1-1, is EAGVAQSPRYKIIEKRQSVAFWCNPISGHATLYWYQQILGQGPKLLIQFQNNGVVDDSQLPKDRFSAERLKGVDSTLKIQPAKLEDSAVYLCASSLVGYMNTEAFFGQGTRLTVV.